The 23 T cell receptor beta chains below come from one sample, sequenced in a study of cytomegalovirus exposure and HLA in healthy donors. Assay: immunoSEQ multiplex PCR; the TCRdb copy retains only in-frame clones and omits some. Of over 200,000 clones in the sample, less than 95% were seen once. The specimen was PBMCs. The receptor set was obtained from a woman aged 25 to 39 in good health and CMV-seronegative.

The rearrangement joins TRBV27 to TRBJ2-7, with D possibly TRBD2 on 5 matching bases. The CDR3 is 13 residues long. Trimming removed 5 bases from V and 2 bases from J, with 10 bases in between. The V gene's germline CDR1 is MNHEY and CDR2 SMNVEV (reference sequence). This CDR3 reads CASSPGLAYEQYF. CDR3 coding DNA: TGTGCCAGCAGTCCCGGACTTGCCTACGAGCAGTACTTC.

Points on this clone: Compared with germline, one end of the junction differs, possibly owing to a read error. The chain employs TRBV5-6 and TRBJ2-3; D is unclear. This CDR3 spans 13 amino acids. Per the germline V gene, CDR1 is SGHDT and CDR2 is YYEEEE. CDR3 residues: CASRLGRTDTQYF. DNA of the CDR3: TGTGCCAGCAGATTGGGTCGGACAGATACGCAGTATTTT.

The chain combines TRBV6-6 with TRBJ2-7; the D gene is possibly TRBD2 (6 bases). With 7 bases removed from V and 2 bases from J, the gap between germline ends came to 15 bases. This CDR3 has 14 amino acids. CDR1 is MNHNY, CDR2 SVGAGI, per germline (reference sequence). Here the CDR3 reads CASTLRGETYEQYF. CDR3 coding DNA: TGTGCCAGCACCTTGCGCGGGGAGACCTACGAGCAGTACTTC.

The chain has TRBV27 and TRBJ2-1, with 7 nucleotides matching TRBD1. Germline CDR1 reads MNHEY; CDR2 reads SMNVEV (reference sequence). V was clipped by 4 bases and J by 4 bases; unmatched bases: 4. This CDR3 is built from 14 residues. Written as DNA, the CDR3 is TGTGCCAGCAGTTGGGGACAGACATACAATGAGCAGTTCTTC. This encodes CASSWGQTYNEQFF.

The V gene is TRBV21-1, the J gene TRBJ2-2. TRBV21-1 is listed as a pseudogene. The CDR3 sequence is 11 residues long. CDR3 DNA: TGTGCCAGCAGCAAAGAGGTTAAGCTGTTTTTT. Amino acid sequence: CASSKEVKLFF.

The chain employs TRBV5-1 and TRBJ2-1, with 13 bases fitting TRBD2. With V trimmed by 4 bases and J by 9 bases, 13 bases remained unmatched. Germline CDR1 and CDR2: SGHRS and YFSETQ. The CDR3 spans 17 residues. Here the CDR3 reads CASSQGTSGNLGFEQFF. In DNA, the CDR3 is TGCGCCAGCAGCCAGGGGACTAGCGGGAATCTAGGTTTTGAGCAGTTCTTC.

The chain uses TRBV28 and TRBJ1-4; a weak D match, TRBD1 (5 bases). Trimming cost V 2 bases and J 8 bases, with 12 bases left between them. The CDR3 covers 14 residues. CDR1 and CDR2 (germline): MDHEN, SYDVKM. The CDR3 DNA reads TGTGCCAGCAGTTTAGTCAACAGGTGGGAAAAACTGTTTTTT. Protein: CASSLVNRWEKLFF.

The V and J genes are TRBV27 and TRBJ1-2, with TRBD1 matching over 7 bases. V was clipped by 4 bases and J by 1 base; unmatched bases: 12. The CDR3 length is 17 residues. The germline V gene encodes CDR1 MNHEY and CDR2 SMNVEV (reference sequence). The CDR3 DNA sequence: TGTGCCAGCAGTTCAATAGGGGACAGTAAACGTAACTATGGCTACACCTTC. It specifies CASSSIGDSKRNYGYTF.

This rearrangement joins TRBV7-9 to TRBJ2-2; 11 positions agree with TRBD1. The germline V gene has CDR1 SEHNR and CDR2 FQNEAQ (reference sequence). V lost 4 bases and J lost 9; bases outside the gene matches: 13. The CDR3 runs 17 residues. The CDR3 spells CASSYKGWTGGFWELFF. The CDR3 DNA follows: TGTGCCAGCAGCTATAAAGGGTGGACAGGGGGCTTCTGGGAGCTGTTTTTT.

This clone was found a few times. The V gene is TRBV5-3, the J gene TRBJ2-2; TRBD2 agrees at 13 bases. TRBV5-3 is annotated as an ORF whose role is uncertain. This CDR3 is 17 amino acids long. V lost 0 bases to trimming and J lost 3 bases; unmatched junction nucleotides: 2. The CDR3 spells CARSLETSGRDTGELFF. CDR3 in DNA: TGTGCCAGAAGCTTGGAAACTAGCGGGAGGGACACCGGGGAGCTGTTTTTT.

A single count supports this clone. DNA for the CDR3: TGTGCCAGCAGCTTAGGACTAGCGGGAAGATCCGCCGAGCAGTACTTC. Its translation is CASSLGLAGRSAEQYF. The J gene is TRBJ2-7, the V gene TRBV13; 10 bases fit TRBD2. CDR1 and CDR2 (germline): PRHDT, FYEKMQ (reference sequence). The CDR3 has 16 amino acids. The ends lost 0 bases at V and 6 bases at J; junction bases unmatched: 8.

The CDR3 reads CASSWTSGPYNEQFF. Written as DNA, the CDR3 is TGCGCCAGCAGCTGGACTAGCGGCCCCTACAATGAGCAGTTCTTC. The V call is TRBV5-1, the J call TRBJ2-1; 10 bases line up with TRBD2. V shed 3 bases and J 2 bases; nucleotides not matched to a gene: 2. This CDR3 region has 15 residues. Per germline, CDR1 SGHRS and CDR2 YFSETQ.

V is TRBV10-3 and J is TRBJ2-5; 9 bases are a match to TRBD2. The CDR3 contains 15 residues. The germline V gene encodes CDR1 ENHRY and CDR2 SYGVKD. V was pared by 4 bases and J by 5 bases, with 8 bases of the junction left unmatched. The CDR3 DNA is TGTGCCATCAGTGGAGTAGCGGGAGATGATGAGACCCAGTACTTC. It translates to CAISGVAGDDETQYF.

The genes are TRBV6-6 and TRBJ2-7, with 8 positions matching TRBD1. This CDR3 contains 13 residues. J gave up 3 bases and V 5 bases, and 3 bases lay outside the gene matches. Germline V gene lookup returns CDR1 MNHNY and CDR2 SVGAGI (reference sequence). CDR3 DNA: TGTGCCAGCAGTCCGGGACAGGACTACGAGCAGTACTTC. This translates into CASSPGQDYEQYF.

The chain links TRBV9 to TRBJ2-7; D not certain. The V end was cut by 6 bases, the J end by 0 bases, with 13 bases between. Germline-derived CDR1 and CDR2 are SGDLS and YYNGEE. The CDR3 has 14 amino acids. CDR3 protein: CASTPGQNSYEQYF. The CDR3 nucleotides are TGTGCCAGCACCCCTGGGCAGAACTCCTACGAGCAGTACTTC.

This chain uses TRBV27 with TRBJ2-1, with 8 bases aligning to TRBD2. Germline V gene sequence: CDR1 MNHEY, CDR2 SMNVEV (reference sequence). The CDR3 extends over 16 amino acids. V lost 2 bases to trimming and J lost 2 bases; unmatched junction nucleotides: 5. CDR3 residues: CASSLVAGGPYNEQFF. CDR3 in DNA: TGTGCCAGCAGTTTAGTTGCGGGAGGCCCCTACAATGAGCAGTTCTTC.

The CDR3 DNA is TGTGCCAGTAGGACCTCAGGGTCATCCTACAATGAGCAGTTCTTC. This encodes CASRTSGSSYNEQFF. The genes are TRBV19 and TRBJ2-1, with D maybe TRBD1 (5 bases). The CDR3 has 15 residues. CDR1 is LNHDA and CDR2 is SQIVND in the germline V gene (reference sequence). Deletions cut 6 bases from V and 1 base from J, with 13 bases between.

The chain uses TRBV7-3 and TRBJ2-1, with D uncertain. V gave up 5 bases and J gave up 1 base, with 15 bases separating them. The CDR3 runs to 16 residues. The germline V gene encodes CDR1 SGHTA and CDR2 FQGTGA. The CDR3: CASSPVDSRSYNEQFF. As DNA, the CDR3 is TGTGCCAGCAGCCCTGTAGATAGCCGGTCCTACAATGAGCAGTTCTTC.

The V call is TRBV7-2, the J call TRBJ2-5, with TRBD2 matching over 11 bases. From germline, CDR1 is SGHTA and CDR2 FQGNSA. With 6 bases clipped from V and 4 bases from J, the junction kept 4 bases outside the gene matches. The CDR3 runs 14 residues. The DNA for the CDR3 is TGTGCCAGCAGGAAGGGGACTAGCGGAGAGACCCAGTACTTC. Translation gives CASRKGTSGETQYF.

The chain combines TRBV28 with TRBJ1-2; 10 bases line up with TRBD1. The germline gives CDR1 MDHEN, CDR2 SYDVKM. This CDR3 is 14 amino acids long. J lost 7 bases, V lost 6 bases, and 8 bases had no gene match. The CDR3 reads CASSAGTGVGGYTF. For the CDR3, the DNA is TGTGCCAGCAGCGCCGGGACAGGGGTTGGTGGCTACACCTTC.

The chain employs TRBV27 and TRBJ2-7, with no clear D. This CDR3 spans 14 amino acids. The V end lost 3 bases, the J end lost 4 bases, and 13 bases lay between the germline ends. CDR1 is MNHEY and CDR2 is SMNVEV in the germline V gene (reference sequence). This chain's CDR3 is CASSFAGGQYEQYF. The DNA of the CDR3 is TGTGCCAGCAGTTTTGCCGGTGGGCAGTACGAGCAGTACTTC.

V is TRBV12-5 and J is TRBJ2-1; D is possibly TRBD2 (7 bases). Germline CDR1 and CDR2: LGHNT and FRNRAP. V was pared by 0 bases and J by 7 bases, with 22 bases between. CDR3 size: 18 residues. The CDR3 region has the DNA TGTGCTAGTGGTTTGGTCCCATTGCCTGCGGGGGCGCGTAATGAGCAGTTCTTC. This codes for CASGLVPLPAGARNEQFF.

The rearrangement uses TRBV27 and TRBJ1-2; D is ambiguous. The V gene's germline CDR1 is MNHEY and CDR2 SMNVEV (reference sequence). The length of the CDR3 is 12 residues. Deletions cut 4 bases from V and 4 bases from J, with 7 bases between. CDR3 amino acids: CASSSGFYGYTF. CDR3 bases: TGTGCCAGCAGTTCGGGTTTCTATGGCTACACCTTC.